This paragraph covers one T cell receptor beta chain sequence. This sample is part of a study of control samples from healthy donors and cancer patients. V lost 5 bases and J 7 bases, leaving 14 bases between the germline ends. CDR1 and CDR2 from the germline V gene are SNHLY and FYNNEI. This CDR3 has 13 residues. The protocol was immunoSEQ multiplex PCR, while the TCRdb copy is restricted to in-frame clones and leaves out a portion. Among around 130,000 clones listed, under 90% were seen once. The origin of this receptor is a man between 50 and 59 years old with head and neck cancer. The sequencing input was PBMCs. The chain joins TRBV2 to TRBJ1-2; maybe TRBD1 (6 bases). The CDR3 loop is CASSLQGVGGYTF. The CDR3 DNA reads as TGTGCCAGCAGTTTACAGGGTGTAGGTGGCTACACCTTC.